One and the same sample provided the 26 T cell receptor beta chains below, sequenced in a study of tumor and adjacent non-tumor tissue in lung cancer. A modified ARM-PCR protocol with three rounds of nested PCR amplified TCRbeta. TCRdb reanalysed the multiplex PCR reads using MiXCR and keeps one entry per CDR3 protein. The sample lists 75,000 to 95,000 distinct CDR3 sequences; more than 75% were seen once. This sample's RNA came from whole unsorted tissue. More than 3 cm separated this lung sample from the edge of the tumor. Sequenced material: distant non-tumor lung tissue. The receptor source for this set is a woman between 45 and 60 years old with non-small cell lung cancer.

As to this clonotype: Since the CDR3 does not end with the conserved phenylalanine or tryptophan, this likely comes from a read error. J is TRBJ1-1 and V is TRBV6-1; the match to TRBD1 covers 8 bases. Germline V gives CDR1 MNHNS, CDR2 SASEGT. V shed 5 bases and J 6 bases; nucleotides not matched to a gene: 5. The CDR3 has 13 residues. The DNA of the CDR3 is TGTGCCAGCAGTTGGACAGGGACGGCTGAAGCTTTCTTA. This codes for CASSWTGTAEAFL.

V and J are TRBV4-1 and TRBJ2-5; D tentatively reads TRBD1 or TRBD2 (5 bases each). V dropped 9 bases and J dropped 1 base, with 12 bases sitting between them. The CDR3 sequence is 13 residues long. Germline CDR1 is MGHRA and CDR2 is YSYEKL. The CDR3 DNA reads TGCGCCAGTATCCCGGGGACCCAAGAGACCCAGTACTTC. Translating gives CASIPGTQETQYF.

As regards this clonotype: A much larger clone lies one base from this, so it may be a read error. The rearrangement links TRBV24-1 to TRBJ2-3; D possibly corresponds to TRBD2 (6 bases). This CDR3 region has 19 residues. Germline V gene data show CDR1 as KGHDR and CDR2 as SFDVKD. CDR3 region: CATSDSRIAYDTSTYTQYF. CDR3 in DNA: TGTGCCACCAGTGATTCCCGGATAGCGTATGATACTAGCACATATACGCAGTATTTT.

Turning to this clonotype: At one boundary the junction diverges from the germline segment, which might be a read error. This sequence joins TRBV4-2 and TRBJ1-4; D possibly corresponds to TRBD1 (5 bases). In germline, CDR1 is LGHNA, CDR2 YNFKEQ. The length of the CDR3 is 16 residues. CDR3 amino acids: CASTQDQGRAKEKLFF. DNA for the CDR3: TGTGCCAGCACCCAAGATCAGGGCAGGGCCAAGGAAAAATTGTTTTTT.

In regard to this clonotype: Germline is not matched at one junction end, which may reflect a read error. The chain employs TRBV6-2 or TRBV6-3 and TRBJ2-7; TRBD2 is a possible D gene (5 bases). CDR3 length: 14 amino acids. The germline CDR1 and CDR2 sequences are MNHEY and SVGEGT. This CDR3 reads CASSSAADSYEHYF. DNA of the CDR3: TGTGCCAGCAGTTCAGCGGCAGATTCCTACGAGCACTATTTC.

The genes are TRBV7-9 and TRBJ1-1; 8 bases map to TRBD1. The CDR3 runs 15 residues. CDR1 is SEHNR, CDR2 FQNEAQ, per germline (reference sequence). The CDR3, as DNA: TGTACAAGCAGCCCCCCGCTACCGACAGGGGTCGGCGCTTTCTTT. This sequence encodes CTSSPPLPTGVGAFF.

The rearrangement joins TRBV29-1 to TRBJ2-1; D perhaps matches TRBD1 (5 bases). V dropped 2 bases and J dropped 10 bases, with 21 bases sitting between them. Per germline, CDR1 SQVTM and CDR2 ANQGSEA. This CDR3 has 15 residues. The CDR3 sequence: CSVEPLTRGGNEQFF. Here the CDR3 DNA reads TGCAGCGTTGAACCGCTGACAAGGGGCGGCAACGAGCAGTTCTTC.

Notes on this clonotype: One junction end disagrees with the germline gene, perhaps due to a read error. This rearrangement joins TRBV6-5 to TRBJ2-1; D remains ambiguous. This CDR3 has 17 residues. CDR1 is MNHEY, CDR2 SVGAGI, per germline. CDR3 coding DNA: TGTACCAGCAGTTACCCCCTTGCCCCCAGCTCCTACAATGAGCAGTTCTTC. Protein: CTSSYPLAPSSYNEQFF.

In the case of this clonotype: The junction differs from germline at one of its ends, possibly a read error. The rearrangement uses TRBV11-2 and TRBJ1-5; possible D gene TRBD1, 5 bases. Germline assignment: CDR1 SGHAT and CDR2 FQNNGV. This CDR3 is built from 15 residues. The CDR3 spells CTSSLEDRGSQSQHF. The CDR3 DNA sequence: TGTACCAGCAGCTTAGAAGACAGAGGTTCCCAGTCCCAGCACTTT.

Worth noting for this clonotype: A much more abundant neighbour one base away suggests this may be a read error. V is TRBV20-1 and J is TRBJ2-3, with TRBD2 matching over 8 bases. Germline lookup yields CDR1 DFQATT and CDR2 SNEGSKA (reference sequence). The CDR3 is 16 residues long. V shed 4 bases and J 2 bases; nucleotides not matched to a gene: 11. CDR3: CSAIPQTSGTTDTQYF. The CDR3 DNA reads as TGCAGTGCTATTCCCCAAACTAGCGGAACCACAGATACGCAGTATTTT.

Note on this clonotype: One end of the junction fails to match germline, which may point to a read error. The V and J genes are TRBV6-1 and TRBJ2-2, with 8 bases that match TRBD1. CDR1 and CDR2 from the germline V gene are MNHNS and SASEGT. The CDR3 spans 13 residues. This chain's CDR3 is CATQGQATGELCF. The CDR3 DNA reads TGTGCCACTCAGGGACAGGCTACCGGGGAGCTGTGTTTT.

There are many counts of this clonotype. J is TRBJ1-5 and V is TRBV10-3; D is possibly TRBD1 (6 bases). The CDR3 has 13 residues. CDR1 is ENHRY, CDR2 SYGVKD, per germline. Trimming took 8 bases from V and 0 from J, leaving 8 bases between them. CDR3 in amino acids: CAIQGYSNQPQHF. In DNA form, the CDR3 reads TGTGCCATCCAGGGGTATAGCAATCAGCCCCAGCATTTT.

In this sample, this clonotype turned up a few times. This chain joins TRBV20-1 and TRBJ2-7; the match to TRBD1 covers 12 bases. V shed 6 bases and J 10 bases; nucleotides not matched to a gene: 16. CDR3 length: 15 amino acids. Germline V gene lookup returns CDR1 DFQATT and CDR2 SNEGSKA (reference sequence). CDR3 DNA sequence: TGCAGTGCGGCCGGGACAGGGGGCTTCTTGGGCGATCAGTACTTC. Translating gives CSAAGTGGFLGDQYF.

The chain has TRBV6-5 and TRBJ1-1; D not resolved. The CDR3 contains 14 residues. Germline assignment: CDR1 MNHEY and CDR2 SVGAGI. DNA for the CDR3: TGTGTCAGGAGTTACTCGCTGGGCGCCCATGAAGCTTTCTTT. Its translation: CVRSYSLGAHEAFF.

This chain joins TRBV11-2 and TRBJ2-7; 7 bases are shared with TRBD1. The CDR3 spans 13 residues. J gave up 6 bases and V 3 bases, and 5 bases lay outside the gene matches. The germline V gene has CDR1 SGHAT and CDR2 FQNNGV. The CDR3 here is CASSFETGVEQYF. The DNA for the CDR3 is TGTGCCAGCAGCTTCGAAACAGGGGTCGAGCAGTACTTC.

Turning to this clonotype: At one boundary the junction diverges from the germline segment, which might be a read error. The gene calls are TRBV11-2 and TRBJ1-3; no clear D. The germline V gene has CDR1 SGHAT and CDR2 FQNNGV. CDR3 length equals 15 residues. The CDR3: CAGSACMNSGYTIYF. CDR3 coding DNA: TGTGCCGGCAGCGCATGCATGAACTCTGGATACACCATATATTTT.

In nucleotides, the CDR3 is TGCAGCGTACATGGAGTCGGGGTTGGCTATGGCTACACCTTC. This encodes CSVHGVGVGYGYTF. The rearrangement links TRBV29-1 to TRBJ1-2; D remains ambiguous. Germline loops: CDR1 SQVTM, CDR2 ANQGSEA. Trimming removed 6 bases from V and 4 bases from J, with 18 bases in between. The CDR3 extends over 14 amino acids.

Remarks on this clonotype: A junction boundary mismatches the germline segment, possibly from a read error. This chain links TRBV6-5 with TRBJ2-1, with D perhaps TRBD2 (5 bases). The CDR3 extends over 16 amino acids. Per germline, CDR1 MNHEY and CDR2 SVGAGI. CDR3 loop: CVSSYSPSWKNNEQFF. CDR3 DNA: TGTGTCAGCAGTTACTCGCCTAGCTGGAAGAACAATGAGCAGTTCTTC.

A note on this clonotype: One end of the junction does not line up with germline, which may come from a read error. The chain joins TRBV4-2 to TRBJ2-7; D uncertain. The CDR3 is 16 residues long. Germline V lookup: CDR1 LGHNA, CDR2 YNFKEQ. CDR3 residues: CAGSHAVEAVPYVQYF. CDR3 sequence (DNA): TGTGCCGGCAGCCATGCAGTAGAGGCGGTCCCCTACGTCCAGTACTTC.

V and J are TRBV30 and TRBJ1-5; D is possibly TRBD1 (5 bases). The V end was cut by 0 bases, the J end by 2 bases, with 17 bases between. The germline V gene has CDR1 GTSNPN and CDR2 SVGIG (reference sequence). CDR3 length equals 17 residues. The CDR3 region has the DNA TGTGCCTGGAGTGTACGAGGTGGGGGATTGGGCAATCAGCCCCAGCATTTT. Its protein is CAWSVRGGGLGNQPQHF.

Comments on this clonotype: One end of the junction fails to match germline, which may point to a read error. The rearrangement uses TRBV10-1 and TRBJ2-3, with a possible D match to TRBD2 (6 bases). The CDR3 covers 14 residues. The germline V gene has CDR1 WNHNN and CDR2 SYGVQD (reference sequence). CDR3 in amino acids: CTSNEAGNTDTQYF. DNA for the CDR3: TGCACCAGCAATGAGGCGGGGAACACAGATACGCAGTATTTC.

Points on this clonotype: The junction departs from germline at one end; a sequencing error may be responsible. The chain uses TRBV29-1 and TRBJ1-1; no reliable D call. This CDR3 has 12 residues. Germline V gene sequence: CDR1 SQVTM, CDR2 ANQGSEA. CDR3 DNA: TGCAACGTTGGTGGCATGATCACTGAAGCTTTCTTT. Protein product: CNVGGMITEAFF.

The chain combines TRBV6-5 with TRBJ2-7; 8 bases fit TRBD2. V shed 0 bases, J shed 5 bases, and the junction held 3 bases outside the gene matches. The germline gives CDR1 MNHEY, CDR2 SVGAGI. The length of the CDR3 is 14 residues. Here the CDR3 DNA reads TGTGCCAGCAGTTACTCCTCCGGGAGGGACGAGCAGTACTTC. Translating gives CASSYSSGRDEQYF.

With respect to this clonotype: Relative to the germline gene, one junction end is altered; a read error may explain this. The gene calls are TRBV29-1 and TRBJ2-3; D is possibly TRBD1 or TRBD2 (6 bases each). CDR3 size: 15 residues. Germline values: CDR1 SQVTM, CDR2 ANQGSEA. CDR3 loop: CSVEVRIRGADTRYF. DNA of the CDR3: TGCAGCGTTGAAGTTCGGATAAGGGGGGCAGATACGCGGTATTTT.

Concerning this clonotype: Given the absence of the conserved phenylalanine or tryptophan at the CDR3 end, a read error is likely. No DNA is shown, since the ends of the CDR3 on it are uncertain; the CDR3 is the one TCRdb lists. The chain employs TRBV6-2 or TRBV6-3 and TRBJ2-1; the table's D call, TRBD2, has no DNA check behind it. The germline gives CDR1 MNHEY, CDR2 SVGEGT. Both ends counted, the CDR3 spans 15 residues. The CDR3 here is CASSRSGAGDNEQLS.

A remark on this clonotype: The germline gene is not matched at one end of the junction; a read error may be the cause. This chain connects TRBV4-2 to TRBJ1-5; D gene uncertain. Per germline, CDR1 LGHNA and CDR2 YNFKEQ. The CDR3 runs 15 residues. In DNA, the CDR3 is TGTGCCAGCATCCAAGACCTCACTAGCAATAAGCCCCAGCGTTTT. This translates into CASIQDLTSNKPQRF.